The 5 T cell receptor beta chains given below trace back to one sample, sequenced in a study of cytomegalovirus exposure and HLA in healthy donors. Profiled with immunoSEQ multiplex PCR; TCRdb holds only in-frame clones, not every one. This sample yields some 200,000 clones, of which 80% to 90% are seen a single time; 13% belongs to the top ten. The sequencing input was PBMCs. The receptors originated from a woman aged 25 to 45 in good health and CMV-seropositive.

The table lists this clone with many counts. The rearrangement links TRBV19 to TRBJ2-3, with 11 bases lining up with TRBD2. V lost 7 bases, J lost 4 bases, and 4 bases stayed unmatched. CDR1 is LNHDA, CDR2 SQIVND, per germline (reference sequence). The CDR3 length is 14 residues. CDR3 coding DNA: TGTGCCAGTAAGGGACTAGCGGCAGCAGATACGCAGTATTTT. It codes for CASKGLAAADTQYF. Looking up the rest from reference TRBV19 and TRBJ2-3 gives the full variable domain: DGGITQSPKYLFRKEGQNVTLSCEQNLNHDAMYWYRQDPGQGLRLIYYSQIVNDFQKGDIAEGYSVSREKKESFPLTVTSAQKNPTAFYLCASKGLAAADTQYFGPGTRLTVL.

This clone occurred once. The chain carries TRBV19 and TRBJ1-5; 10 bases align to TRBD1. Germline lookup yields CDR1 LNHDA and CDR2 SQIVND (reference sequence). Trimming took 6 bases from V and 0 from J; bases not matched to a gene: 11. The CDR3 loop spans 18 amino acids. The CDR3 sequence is CASSVRDRGVYSNQPQHF. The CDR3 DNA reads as TGTGCCAGTAGCGTCCGGGACAGGGGTGTTTATAGCAATCAGCCCCAGCATTTT.

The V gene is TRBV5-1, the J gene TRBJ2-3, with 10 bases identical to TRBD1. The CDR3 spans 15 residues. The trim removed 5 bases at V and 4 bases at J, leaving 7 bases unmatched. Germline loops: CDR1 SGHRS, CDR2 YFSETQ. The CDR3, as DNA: TGCGCCAGCAGTTTCGGGACAGGGGTTTCAGATACGCAGTATTTT. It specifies CASSFGTGVSDTQYF.

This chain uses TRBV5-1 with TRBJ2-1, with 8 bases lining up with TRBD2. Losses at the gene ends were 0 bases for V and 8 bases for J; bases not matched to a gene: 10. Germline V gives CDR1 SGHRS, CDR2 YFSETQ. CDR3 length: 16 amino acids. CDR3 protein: CASSLELADSFDEQFF. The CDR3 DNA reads TGCGCCAGCAGCTTGGAACTAGCGGACAGTTTTGATGAGCAGTTCTTC.

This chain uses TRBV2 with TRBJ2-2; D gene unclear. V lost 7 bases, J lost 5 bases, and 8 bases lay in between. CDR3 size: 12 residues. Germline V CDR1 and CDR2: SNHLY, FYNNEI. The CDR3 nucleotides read TGTGCCAGCAACTACTGGACCGGGGAGCTGTTTTTT. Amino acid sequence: CASNYWTGELFF.